At least ten counts were recorded for the clone carrying this T cell receptor (beta chain). The entry originates in a study of CD8+CD57+ T cells in acquired aplastic anemia. Profiling of TCR beta VDJ combinations and CDR3 sequences used genomic DNA as template. TCRdb re-analysed the reads in MiXCR, keeping a single row per CDR3 protein. Seen here are 150,000 to 180,000 distinct CDR3 sequences, about 48% observed once, and the top ten hold about 12%. Germline CDR1 is SEHNR and CDR2 is FQNEAQ (reference sequence). The V and J ends lost 5 bases and 2 bases, in that order; junction bases with no gene match: 3. This CDR3 is built from 13 residues. For sequencing, patients were chosen who had shown expansion of CD8+CD57+ cells by flow cytometry. Every patient presented with severe acquired aplastic anemia.

This chain links TRBV7-9 with TRBJ2-7, with 7 bases fitting TRBD1. The sequenced sample was sorted CD4+, CD8+, or CD8+CD57+ T cells (not recorded which) from PBMCs. The sequence derives from a human donor with aplastic anemia. The CDR3 DNA sequence: TGTGCCAGCAGCACTGACAGGGCCTACGAGCAGTACTTC. As protein: CASSTDRAYEQYF.